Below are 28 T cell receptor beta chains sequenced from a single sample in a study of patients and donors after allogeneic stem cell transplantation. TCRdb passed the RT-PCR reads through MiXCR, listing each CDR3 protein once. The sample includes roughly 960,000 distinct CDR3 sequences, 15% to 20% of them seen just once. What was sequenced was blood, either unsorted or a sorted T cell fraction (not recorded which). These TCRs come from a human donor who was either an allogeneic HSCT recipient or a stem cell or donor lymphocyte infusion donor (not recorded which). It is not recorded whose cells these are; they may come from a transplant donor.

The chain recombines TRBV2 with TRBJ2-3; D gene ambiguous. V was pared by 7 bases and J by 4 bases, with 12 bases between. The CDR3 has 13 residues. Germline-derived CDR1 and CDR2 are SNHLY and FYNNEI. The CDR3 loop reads CASTQALPDTQYF. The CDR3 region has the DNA TGTGCCAGCACGCAGGCGCTGCCAGATACGCAGTATTTT.

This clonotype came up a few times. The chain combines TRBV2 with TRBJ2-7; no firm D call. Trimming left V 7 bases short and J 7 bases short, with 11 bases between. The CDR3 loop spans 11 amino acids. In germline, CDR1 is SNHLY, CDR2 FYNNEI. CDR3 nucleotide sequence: TGTGCCAGCAACCTAAACGGGGAGCAGTACTTC. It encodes CASNLNGEQYF.

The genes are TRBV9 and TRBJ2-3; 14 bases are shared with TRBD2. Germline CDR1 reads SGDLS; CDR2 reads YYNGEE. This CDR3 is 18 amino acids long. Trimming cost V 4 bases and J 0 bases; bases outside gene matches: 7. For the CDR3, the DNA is TGTGCCAGCAGCCAGACTAGCGGGGGGGTTTCTAGCACAGATACGCAGTATTTT. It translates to CASSQTSGGVSSTDTQYF.

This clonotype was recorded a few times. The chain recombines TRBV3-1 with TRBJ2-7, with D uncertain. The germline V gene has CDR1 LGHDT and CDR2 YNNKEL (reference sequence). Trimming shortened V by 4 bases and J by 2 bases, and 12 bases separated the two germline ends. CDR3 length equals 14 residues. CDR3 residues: CASSPRTEPYEQYF. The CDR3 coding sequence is TGTGCCAGCAGCCCCCGGACCGAGCCCTACGAGCAGTACTTC.

CDR3 region: CATSRRGDYEQYF. DNA of the CDR3: TGTGCCACCAGCCGGCGGGGTGACTACGAGCAGTACTTC. V and J are TRBV15 and TRBJ2-7, with D tentatively TRBD2 (6 bases). The CDR3 runs 13 residues. V was trimmed by 5 bases and J by 3 bases, leaving 11 bases between them. CDR1 is LNHNV and CDR2 is YYDKDF in the germline V gene (reference sequence).

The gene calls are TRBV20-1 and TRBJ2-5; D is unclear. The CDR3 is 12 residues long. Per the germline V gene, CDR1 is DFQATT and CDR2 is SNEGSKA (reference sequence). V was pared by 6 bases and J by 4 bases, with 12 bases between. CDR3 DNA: TGCAGTGCCGTCTGGGTACGAGAGACCCAGTACTTC. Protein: CSAVWVRETQYF.

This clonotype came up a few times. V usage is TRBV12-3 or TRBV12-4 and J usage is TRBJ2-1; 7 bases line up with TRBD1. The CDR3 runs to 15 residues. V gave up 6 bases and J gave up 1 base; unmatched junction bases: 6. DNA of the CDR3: TGTGCCAGCAGCCCACAGGGGACGTCCTACAATGAGCAGTTCTTC. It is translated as CASSPQGTSYNEQFF.

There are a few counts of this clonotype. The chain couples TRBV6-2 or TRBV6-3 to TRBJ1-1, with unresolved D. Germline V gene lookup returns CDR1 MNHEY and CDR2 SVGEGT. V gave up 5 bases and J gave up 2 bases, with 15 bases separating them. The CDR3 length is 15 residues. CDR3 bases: TGTGCCAGCAGTACCCCCCGGGCTAGAAACACTGAAGCTTTCTTT. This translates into CASSTPRARNTEAFF.

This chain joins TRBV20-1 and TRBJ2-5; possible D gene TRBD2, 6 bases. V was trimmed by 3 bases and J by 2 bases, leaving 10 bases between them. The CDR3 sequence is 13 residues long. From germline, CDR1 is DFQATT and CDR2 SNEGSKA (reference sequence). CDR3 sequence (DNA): TGCAGTGCTAGGGACTACAGTCAAGAGACCCAGTACTTC. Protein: CSARDYSQETQYF.

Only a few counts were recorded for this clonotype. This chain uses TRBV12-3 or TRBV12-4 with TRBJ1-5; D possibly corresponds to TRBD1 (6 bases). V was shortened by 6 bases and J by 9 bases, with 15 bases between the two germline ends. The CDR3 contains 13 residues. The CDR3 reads CASRSIGGRPQHF. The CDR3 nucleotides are TGTGCCAGCAGATCTATAGGGGGGCGGCCCCAGCATTTT.

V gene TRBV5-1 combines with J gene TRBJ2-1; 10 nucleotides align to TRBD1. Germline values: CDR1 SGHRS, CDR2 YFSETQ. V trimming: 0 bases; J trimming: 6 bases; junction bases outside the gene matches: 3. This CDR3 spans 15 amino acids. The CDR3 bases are TGCGCCAGCAGCTTGGCAAGGACAGGGGGCAATGAGCAGTTCTTC. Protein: CASSLARTGGNEQFF.

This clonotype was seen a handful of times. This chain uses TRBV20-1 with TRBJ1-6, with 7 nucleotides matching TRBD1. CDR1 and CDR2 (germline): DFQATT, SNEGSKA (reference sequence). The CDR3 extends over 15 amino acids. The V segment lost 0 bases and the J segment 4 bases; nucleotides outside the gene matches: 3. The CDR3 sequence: CSAREAQGYNSPLHF. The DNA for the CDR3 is TGCAGTGCTAGAGAGGCACAGGGGTATAATTCACCCCTCCACTTT.

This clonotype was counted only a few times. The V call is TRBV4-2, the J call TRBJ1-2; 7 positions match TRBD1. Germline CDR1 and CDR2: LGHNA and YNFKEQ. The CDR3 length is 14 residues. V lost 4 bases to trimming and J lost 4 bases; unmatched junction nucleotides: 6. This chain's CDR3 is CASSLSRQGYGYTF. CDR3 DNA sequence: TGTGCCAGCAGCCTATCTCGACAGGGCTATGGCTACACCTTC.

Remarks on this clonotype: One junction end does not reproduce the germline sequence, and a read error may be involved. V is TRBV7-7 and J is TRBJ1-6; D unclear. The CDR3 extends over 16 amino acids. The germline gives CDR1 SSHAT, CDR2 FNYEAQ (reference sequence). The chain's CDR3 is CASSLAGRVRGSPLHF. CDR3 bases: TGTGCTAGCAGCTTAGCGGGGAGGGTACGGGGTTCACCCCTCCACTTT.

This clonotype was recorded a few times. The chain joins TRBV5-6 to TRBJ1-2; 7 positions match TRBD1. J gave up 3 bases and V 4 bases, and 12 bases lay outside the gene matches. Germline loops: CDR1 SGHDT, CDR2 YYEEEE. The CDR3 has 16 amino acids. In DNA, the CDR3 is TGTGCCAGCAGCCGGGAGACAGGGAGGGGGGACTATGGCTACACCTTC. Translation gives CASSRETGRGDYGYTF.

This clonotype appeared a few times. The CDR3 DNA is TGTGCCAGCAGTGAAGACTATGGACCCCCCGGTACGCAGTATTTT. It translates to CASSEDYGPPGTQYF. V gene TRBV25-1 combines with J gene TRBJ2-3; TRBD2 is a possible D gene (5 bases). The ends were cut back, 2 bases at V and 8 bases at J, with 17 bases in the middle. From germline, CDR1 is MGHDK and CDR2 SYGVNS. The length of the CDR3 is 15 residues. The entire variable domain, with the rest obtained from reference TRBV25-1 and TRBJ2-3, is as follows: EADIYQTPRYLVIGTGKKITLECSQTMGHDKMYWYQQDPGMELHLIHYSYGVNSTEKGDLSSESTVSRIRTEHFPLTLESARPSHTSQYLCASSEDYGPPGTQYFGPGTRLTVL.

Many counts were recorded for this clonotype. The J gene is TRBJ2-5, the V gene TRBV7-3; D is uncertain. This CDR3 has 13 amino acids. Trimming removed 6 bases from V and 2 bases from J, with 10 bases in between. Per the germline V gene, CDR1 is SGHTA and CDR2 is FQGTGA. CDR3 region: CASSFGTQETQYF. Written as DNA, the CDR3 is TGTGCCAGCAGTTTTGGCACGCAAGAGACCCAGTACTTC.

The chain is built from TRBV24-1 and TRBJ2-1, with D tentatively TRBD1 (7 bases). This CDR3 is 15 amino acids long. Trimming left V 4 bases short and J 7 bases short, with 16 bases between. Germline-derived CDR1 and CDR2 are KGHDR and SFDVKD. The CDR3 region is CATSENKGAGNEQFF. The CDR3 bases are TGTGCCACCAGTGAAAATAAGGGGGCGGGAAATGAGCAGTTCTTC.

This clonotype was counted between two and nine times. CDR3 coding DNA: TGTGCCAGCAGCATAAGGGACTTACCCCACAATGAGCAGTTCTTC. Translation gives CASSIRDLPHNEQFF. V gene TRBV7-2 combines with J gene TRBJ2-1; D is perhaps TRBD2 (6 bases). Germline-derived CDR1 and CDR2 are SGHTA and FQGNSA. Trimming cost V 5 bases and J 5 bases, with 16 bases left between them. This CDR3 region has 15 residues.

The CDR3 spells CASSHPPVYEQYF. Written as DNA, the CDR3 is TGTGCCAGCAGCCACCCCCCAGTCTACGAGCAGTACTTC. The V call is TRBV6-1, the J call TRBJ2-7; D is unresolved. Germline assignment: CDR1 MNHNS and CDR2 SASEGT. This CDR3 has 13 residues. Trimming stripped 6 bases from V and 3 bases from J, with 12 bases between.

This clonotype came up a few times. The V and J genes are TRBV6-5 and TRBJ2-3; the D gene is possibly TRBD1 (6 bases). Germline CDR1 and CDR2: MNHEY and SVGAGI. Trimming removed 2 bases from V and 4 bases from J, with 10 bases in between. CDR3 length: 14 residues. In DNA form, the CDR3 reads TGTGCCAGCAGTTACACCGGACAGCCAGATACGCAGTATTTT. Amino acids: CASSYTGQPDTQYF.

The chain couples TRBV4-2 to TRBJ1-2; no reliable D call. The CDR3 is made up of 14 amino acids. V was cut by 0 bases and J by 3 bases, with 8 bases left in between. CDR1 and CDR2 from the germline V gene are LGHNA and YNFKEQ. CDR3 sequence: CASSQDPGDYGYTF. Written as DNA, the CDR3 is TGTGCCAGCAGCCAAGATCCCGGCGACTATGGCTACACCTTC.

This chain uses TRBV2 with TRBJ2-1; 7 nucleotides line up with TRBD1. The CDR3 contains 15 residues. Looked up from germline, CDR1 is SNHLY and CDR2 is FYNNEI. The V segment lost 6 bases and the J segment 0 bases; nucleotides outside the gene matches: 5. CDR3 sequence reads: CASSKTGRSYNEQFF. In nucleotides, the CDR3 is TGTGCCAGCAGCAAGACAGGGCGCTCCTACAATGAGCAGTTCTTC.

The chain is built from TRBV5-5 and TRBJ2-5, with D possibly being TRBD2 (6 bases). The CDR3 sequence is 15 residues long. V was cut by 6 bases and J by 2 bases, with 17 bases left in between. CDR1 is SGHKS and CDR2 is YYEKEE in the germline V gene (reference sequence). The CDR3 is CASKAGEEIQETQYF. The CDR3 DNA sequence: TGTGCCAGCAAAGCGGGCGAGGAAATTCAAGAGACCCAGTACTTC. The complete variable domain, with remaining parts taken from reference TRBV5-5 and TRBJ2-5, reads DAGVTQSPTHLIKTRGQQVTLRCSPISGHKSVSWYQQVLGQGPQFIFQYYEKEERGRGNFPDRFSARQFPNYSSELNVNALLLGDSALYLCASKAGEEIQETQYFGPGTRLLVL.

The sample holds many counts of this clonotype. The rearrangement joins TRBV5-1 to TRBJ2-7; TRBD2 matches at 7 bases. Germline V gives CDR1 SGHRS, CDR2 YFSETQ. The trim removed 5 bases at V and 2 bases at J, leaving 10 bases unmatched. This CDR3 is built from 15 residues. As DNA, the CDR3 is TGCGCCAGCAGTGAGAGCGGGGTGTGGGCCTACGAGCAGTACTTC. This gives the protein CASSESGVWAYEQYF. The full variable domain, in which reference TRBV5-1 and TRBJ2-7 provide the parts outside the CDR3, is KAGVTQTPRYLIKTRGQQVTLSCSPISGHRSVSWYQQTPGQGLQFLFEYFSETQRNKGNFPGRFSGRQFSNSRSEMNVSTLELGDSALYLCASSESGVWAYEQYFGPGTRLTVT.

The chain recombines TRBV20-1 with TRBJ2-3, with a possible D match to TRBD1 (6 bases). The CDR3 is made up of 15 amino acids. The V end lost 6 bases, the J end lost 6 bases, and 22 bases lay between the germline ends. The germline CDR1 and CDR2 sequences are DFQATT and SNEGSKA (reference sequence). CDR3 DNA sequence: TGCAGTGCGGGGGTCAGGGGTCCACTAGGGGATACGCAGTATTTT. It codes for CSAGVRGPLGDTQYF.

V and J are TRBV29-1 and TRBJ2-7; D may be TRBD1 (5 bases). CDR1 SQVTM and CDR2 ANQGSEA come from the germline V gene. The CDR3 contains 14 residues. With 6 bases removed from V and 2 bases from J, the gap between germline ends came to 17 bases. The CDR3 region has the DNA TGCAGCGTGTTCCTGAGGACATCCCCCTACGAGCAGTACTTC. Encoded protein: CSVFLRTSPYEQYF.

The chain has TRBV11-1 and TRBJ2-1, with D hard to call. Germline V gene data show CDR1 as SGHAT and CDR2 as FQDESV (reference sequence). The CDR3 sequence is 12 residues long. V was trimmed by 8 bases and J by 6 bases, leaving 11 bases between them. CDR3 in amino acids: CASCGVGNEQFF. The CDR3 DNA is TGTGCCAGCTGCGGAGTTGGCAATGAGCAGTTCTTC.